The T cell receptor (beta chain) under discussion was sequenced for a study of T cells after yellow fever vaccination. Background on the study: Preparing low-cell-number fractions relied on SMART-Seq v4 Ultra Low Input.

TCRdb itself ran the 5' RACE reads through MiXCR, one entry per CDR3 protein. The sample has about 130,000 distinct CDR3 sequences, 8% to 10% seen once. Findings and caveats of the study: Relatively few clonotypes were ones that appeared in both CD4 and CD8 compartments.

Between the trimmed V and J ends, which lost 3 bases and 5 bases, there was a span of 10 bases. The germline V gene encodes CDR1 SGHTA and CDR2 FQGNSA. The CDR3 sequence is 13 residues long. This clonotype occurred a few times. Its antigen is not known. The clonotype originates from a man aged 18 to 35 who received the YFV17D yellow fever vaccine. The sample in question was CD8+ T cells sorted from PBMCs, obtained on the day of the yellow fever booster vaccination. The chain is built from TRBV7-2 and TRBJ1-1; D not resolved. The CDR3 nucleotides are TGTGCCAGCAGCTTTGGACGGAGAACTGAAGCTTTCTTT. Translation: CASSFGRRTEAFF.